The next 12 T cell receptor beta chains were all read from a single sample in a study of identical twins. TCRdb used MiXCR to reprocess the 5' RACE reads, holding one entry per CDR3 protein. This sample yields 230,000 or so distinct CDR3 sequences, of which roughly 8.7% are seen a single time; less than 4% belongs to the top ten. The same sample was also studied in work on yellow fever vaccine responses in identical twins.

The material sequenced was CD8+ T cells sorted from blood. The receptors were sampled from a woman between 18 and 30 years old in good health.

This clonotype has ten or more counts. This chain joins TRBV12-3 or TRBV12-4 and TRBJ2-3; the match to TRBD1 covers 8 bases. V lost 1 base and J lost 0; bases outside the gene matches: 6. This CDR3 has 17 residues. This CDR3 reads CASSLVPGQGSTDTQYF. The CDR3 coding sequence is TGTGCCAGCAGTTTAGTCCCAGGACAGGGAAGCACAGATACGCAGTATTTT.

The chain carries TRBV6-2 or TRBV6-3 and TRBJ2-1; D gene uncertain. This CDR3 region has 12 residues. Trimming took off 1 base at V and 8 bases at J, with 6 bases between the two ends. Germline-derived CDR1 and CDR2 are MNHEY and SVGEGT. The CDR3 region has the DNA TGTGCCAGCAGTTACTTAGACGATGAGCAGTTCTTC. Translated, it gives CASSYLDDEQFF.

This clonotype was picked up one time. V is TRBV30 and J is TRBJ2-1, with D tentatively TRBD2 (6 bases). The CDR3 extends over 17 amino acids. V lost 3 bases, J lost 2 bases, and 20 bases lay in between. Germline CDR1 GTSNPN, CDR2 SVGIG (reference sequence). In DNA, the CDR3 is TGTGCCTGGAGGGAAGGAGCCGGGACTGTCCCCTACAATGAGCAGTTCTTC. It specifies CAWREGAGTVPYNEQFF.

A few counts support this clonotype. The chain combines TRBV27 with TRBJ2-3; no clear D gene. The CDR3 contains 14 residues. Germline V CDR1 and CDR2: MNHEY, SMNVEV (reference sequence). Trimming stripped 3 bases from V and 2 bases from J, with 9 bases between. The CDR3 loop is CASSFVGDTDTQYF. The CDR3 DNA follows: TGTGCCAGCAGTTTCGTAGGCGACACAGATACGCAGTATTTT.

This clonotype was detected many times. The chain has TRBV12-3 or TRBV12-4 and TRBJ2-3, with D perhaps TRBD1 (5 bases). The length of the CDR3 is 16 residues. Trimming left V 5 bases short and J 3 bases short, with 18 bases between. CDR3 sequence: CASSPPGPGWTDTQYF. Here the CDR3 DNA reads TGTGCCAGCAGTCCCCCCGGGCCAGGGTGGACAGATACGCAGTATTTT.

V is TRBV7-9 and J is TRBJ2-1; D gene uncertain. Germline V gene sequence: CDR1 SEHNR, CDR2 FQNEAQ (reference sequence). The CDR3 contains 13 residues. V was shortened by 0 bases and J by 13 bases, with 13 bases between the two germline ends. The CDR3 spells CASSLAALMDQFF. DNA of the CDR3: TGTGCCAGCAGCTTAGCAGCTCTAATGGATCAGTTCTTC.

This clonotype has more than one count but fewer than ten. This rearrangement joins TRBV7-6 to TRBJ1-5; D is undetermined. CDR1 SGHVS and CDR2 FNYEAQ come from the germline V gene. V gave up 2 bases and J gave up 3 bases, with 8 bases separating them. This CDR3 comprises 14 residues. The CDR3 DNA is TGTGCCAGCAGCTTAATGGGCGTCAATCAGCCCCAGCATTTT. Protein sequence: CASSLMGVNQPQHF.

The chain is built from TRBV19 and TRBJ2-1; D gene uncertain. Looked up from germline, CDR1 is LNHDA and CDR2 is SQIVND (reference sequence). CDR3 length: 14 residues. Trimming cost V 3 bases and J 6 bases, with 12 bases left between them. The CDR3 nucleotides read TGTGCCAGTAGTATCGTGGGCTCCGCCAATGAGCAGTTCTTC. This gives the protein CASSIVGSANEQFF.

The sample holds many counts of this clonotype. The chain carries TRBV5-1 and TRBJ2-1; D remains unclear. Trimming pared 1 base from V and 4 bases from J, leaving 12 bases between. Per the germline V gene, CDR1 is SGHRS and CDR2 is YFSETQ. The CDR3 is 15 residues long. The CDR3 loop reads CASSLPALGYNEQFF. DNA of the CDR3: TGCGCCAGCAGCTTGCCTGCTTTAGGGTACAATGAGCAGTTCTTC.

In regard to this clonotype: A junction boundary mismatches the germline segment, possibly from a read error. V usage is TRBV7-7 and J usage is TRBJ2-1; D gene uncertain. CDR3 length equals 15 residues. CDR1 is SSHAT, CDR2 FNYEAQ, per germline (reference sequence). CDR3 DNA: TGTGCTAGCAGCTCTGGGATTTACTCCTACAATGAGCAGTTCTTC. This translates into CASSSGIYSYNEQFF.

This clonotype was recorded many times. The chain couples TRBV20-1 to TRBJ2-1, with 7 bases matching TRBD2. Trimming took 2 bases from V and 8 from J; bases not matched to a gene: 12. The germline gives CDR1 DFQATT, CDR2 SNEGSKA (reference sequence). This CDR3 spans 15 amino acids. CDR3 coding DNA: TGCAGTGCTAGATCCCCCGGCGTTCTAGCGGATGAGCAGTTCTTC. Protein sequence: CSARSPGVLADEQFF.

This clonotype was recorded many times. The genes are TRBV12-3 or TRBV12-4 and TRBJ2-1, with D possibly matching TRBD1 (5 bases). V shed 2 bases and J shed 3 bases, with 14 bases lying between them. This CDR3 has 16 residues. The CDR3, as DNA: TGTGCCAGCAGTTTACTCATAGGGGTGGTCTACAATGAGCAGTTCTTC. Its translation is CASSLLIGVVYNEQFF.